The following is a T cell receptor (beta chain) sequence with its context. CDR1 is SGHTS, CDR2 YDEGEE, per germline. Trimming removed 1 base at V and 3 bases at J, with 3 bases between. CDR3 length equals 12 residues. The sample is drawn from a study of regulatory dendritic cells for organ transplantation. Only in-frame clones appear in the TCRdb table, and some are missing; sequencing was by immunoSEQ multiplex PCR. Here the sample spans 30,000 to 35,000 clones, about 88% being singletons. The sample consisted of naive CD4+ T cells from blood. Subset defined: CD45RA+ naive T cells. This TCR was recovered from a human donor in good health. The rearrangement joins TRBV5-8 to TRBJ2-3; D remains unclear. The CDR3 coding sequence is TGTGCCAGCAGCTTGAGAACAGATACGCAGTATTTT. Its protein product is CASSLRTDTQYF.